This T cell receptor (beta chain) derives from a study of vaccination and CD4 T cells after COVID-19. Across the whole study: Median time from second vaccine dose to sampling was about 70 days (14 to 241). Researchers treated cells with overlapping spike peptides taken from SARS-CoV-2, HCoV-NL63, HCoV-OC43 and HCoV-229E. Culture controls were given either a CEFX pool, an HIV-1 Nef pool, or no peptide.

The Oncomine TCR Beta short-read assay was applied to DNA of cultured CD4+ T cells. TCRdb independently ran MiXCR on the PCR reads; one entry per CDR3 protein. The profile shows some 15,000 distinct CDR3 sequences, around 40% of them singletons. After removal of 1 base from V and 6 bases from J, the junction contained 10 bases not matched to a gene. In germline, CDR1 is SGHTA, CDR2 FQGNSA. CDR3 size: 16 residues. There are a few counts of this clonotype. Antigen unknown. Treatment given: approximately 9-day PBMC culture with coronavirus spike peptide pools or control peptides (ViraFEST assay). Culture proceeded for approximately ten days, and CD4+ T cells were then isolated by negative selection.

This clonotype originated in a human donor with COVID-19. The sequencing input was cultured CD4+ T cells from blood. V usage is TRBV7-2 and J usage is TRBJ2-5; 8 positions match TRBD2. CDR3 DNA: TGTGCCAGCAGCTTAGGGGATCGGGGGGGCTCGAAGACCCAGTACTTC. This codes for CASSLGDRGGSKTQYF.